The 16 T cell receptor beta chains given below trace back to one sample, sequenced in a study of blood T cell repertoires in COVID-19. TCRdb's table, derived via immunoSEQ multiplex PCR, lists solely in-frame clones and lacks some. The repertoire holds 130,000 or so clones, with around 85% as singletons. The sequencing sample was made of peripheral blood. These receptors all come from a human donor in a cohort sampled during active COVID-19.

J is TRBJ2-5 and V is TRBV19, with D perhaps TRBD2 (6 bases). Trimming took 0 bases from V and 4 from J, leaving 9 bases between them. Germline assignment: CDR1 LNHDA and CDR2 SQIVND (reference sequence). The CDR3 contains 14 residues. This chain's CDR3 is CASSIEASAETQYF. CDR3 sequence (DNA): TGTGCCAGTAGTATAGAGGCTAGCGCAGAGACCCAGTACTTC. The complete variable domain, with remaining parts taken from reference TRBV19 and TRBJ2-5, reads DGGITQSPKYLFRKEGQNVTLSCEQNLNHDAMYWYRQDPGQGLRLIYYSQIVNDFQKGDIAEGYSVSREKKESFPLTVTSAQKNPTAFYLCASSIEASAETQYFGPGTRLLVL.

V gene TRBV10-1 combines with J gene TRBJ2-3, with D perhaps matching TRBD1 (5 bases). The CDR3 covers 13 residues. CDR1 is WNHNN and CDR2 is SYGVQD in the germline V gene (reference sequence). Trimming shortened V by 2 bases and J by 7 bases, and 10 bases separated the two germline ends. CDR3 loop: CASSEPDSYTQYF. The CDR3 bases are TGCGCCAGCAGTGAGCCCGACAGTTATACGCAGTATTTT.

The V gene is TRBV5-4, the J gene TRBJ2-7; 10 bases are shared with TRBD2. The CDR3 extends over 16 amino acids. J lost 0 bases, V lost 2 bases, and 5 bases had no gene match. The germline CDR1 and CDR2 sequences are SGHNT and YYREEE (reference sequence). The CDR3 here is CASSLTLAGTSYEQYV. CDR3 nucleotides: TGTGCCAGCAGCTTAACACTAGCGGGAACCTCCTACGAGCAGTACGTC.

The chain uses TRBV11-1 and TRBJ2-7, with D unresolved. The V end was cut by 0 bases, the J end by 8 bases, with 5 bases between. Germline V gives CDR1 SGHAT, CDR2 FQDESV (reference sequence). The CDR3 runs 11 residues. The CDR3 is CASSLAQKQYF. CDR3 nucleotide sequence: TGTGCCAGCAGCTTAGCACAGAAGCAGTACTTC.

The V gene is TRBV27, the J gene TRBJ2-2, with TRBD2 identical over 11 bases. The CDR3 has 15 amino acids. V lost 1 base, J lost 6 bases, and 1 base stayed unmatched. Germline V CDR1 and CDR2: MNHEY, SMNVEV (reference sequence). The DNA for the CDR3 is TGTGCCAGCAGTTTATTAGCGGGAGGGTCCGGGGAGCTGTTTTTT. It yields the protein CASSLLAGGSGELFF.

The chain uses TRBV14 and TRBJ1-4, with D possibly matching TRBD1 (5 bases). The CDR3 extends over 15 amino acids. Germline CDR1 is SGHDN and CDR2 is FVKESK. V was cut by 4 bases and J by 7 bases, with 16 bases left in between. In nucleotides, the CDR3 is TGTGCCAGCAGCCGCGCGCGGGGCGGGGGTGAAAAACTGTTTTTT. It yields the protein CASSRARGGGEKLFF.

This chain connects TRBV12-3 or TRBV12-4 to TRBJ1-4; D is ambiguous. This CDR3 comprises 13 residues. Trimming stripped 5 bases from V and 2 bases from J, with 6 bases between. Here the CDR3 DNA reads TGTGCCAGCAGTGAGGGCACTAATGAAAAACTGTTTTTT. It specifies CASSEGTNEKLFF.

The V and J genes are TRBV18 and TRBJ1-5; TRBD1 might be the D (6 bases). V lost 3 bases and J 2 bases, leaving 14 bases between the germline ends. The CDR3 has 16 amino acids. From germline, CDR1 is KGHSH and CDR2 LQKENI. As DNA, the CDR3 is TGTGCCAGCTCACCCGCAGGGGACGGTGGCAATCAGCCCCAGCATTTT. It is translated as CASSPAGDGGNQPQHF.

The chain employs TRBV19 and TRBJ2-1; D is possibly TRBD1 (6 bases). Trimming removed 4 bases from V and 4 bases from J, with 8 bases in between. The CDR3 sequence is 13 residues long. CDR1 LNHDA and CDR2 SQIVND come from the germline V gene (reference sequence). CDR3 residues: CASSRTEYNEQFF. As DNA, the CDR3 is TGTGCCAGTAGTAGGACAGAGTACAATGAGCAGTTCTTC.

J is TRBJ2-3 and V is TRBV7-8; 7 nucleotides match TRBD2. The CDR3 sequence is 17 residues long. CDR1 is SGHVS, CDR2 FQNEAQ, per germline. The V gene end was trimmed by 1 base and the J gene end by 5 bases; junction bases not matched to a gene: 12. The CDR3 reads CASSLGQLALSGDTQYF. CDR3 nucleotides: TGTGCCAGCAGCTTAGGACAACTAGCGCTAAGTGGAGATACGCAGTATTTT.

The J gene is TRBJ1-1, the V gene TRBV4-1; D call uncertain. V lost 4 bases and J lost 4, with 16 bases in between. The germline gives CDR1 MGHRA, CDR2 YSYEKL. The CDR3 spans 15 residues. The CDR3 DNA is TGCGCCAGCAGCCCCATCACAGCCGACGGCACTGAAGCTTTCTTT. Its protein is CASSPITADGTEAFF.

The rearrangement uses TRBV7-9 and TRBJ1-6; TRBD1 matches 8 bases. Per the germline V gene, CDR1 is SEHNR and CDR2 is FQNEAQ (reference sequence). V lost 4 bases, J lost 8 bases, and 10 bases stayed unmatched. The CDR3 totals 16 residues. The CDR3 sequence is CASSWARQGAYSPLHF. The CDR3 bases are TGTGCCAGCAGCTGGGCACGGCAGGGGGCTTATTCACCCCTCCACTTT.

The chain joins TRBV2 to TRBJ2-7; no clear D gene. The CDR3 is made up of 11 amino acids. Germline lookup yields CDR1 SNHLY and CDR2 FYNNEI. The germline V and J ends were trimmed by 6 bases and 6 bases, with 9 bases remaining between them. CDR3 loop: CASSQDSEQYF. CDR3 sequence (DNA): TGTGCCAGCAGCCAAGACTCCGAGCAGTACTTC.

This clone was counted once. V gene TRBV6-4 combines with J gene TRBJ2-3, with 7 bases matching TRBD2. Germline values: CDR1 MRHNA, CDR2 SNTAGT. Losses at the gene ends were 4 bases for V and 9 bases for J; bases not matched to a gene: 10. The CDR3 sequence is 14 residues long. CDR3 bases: TGTGCCAGCAGTGTCAATCCTTCAGCGGGGACGCAGTATTTT. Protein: CASSVNPSAGTQYF.

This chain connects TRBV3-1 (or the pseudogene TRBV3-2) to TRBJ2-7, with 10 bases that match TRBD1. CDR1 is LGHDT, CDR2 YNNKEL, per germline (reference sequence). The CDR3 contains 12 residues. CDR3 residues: CASSLPGQGPLV. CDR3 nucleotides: TGTGCCAGCAGCCTTCCGGGACAGGGGCCCCTGGTT.

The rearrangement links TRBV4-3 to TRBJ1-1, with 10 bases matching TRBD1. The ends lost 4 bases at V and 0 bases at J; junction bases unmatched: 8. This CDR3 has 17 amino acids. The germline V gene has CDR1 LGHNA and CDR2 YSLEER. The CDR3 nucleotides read TGCGCCAGCAGCCGCGGCTTGACAGGGGGCTTGAACACTGAAGCTTTCTTT. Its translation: CASSRGLTGGLNTEAFF.